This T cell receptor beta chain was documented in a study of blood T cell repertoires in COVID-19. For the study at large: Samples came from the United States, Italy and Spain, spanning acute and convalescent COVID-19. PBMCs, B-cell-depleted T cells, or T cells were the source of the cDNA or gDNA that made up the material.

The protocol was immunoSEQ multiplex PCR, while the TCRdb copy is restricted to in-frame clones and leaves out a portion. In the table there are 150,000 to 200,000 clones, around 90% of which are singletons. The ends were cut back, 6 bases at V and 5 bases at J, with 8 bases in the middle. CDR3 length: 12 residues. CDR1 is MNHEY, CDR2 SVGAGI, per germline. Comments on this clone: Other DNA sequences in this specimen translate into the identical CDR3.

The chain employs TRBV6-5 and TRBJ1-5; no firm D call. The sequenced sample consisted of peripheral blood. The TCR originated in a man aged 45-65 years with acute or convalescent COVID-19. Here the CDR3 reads CASRGGDQPQHF. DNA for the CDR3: TGTGCCAGCAGGGGCGGGGATCAGCCCCAGCATTTT.